Listed below are T cell receptor beta chains from one sample, sequenced in a study of blood T cell repertoires in COVID-19. This table comes from immunoSEQ multiplex PCR, and its TCRdb copy is limited to in-frame clones, with some not included. This table holds under 200,000 clones, roughly 91% found once. The sample consisted of peripheral blood. The receptors were gathered from a middle-aged man with active or convalescent COVID-19. CDR3s include the opening cysteine and the closing phenylalanine or tryptophan. Each record gives: D gene, J gene, clone size, V gene, CDR3 protein, CDR3 DNA. A D gene is named only where the DNA matches it firmly. Some rows have no size entry. The others give once, few or many, or a class for an expanded clone.

D gene: .; J gene: TRBJ1-3; clone size: .; V gene: TRBV5-6; CDR3 protein: CASSFRASTDFGNTIYF; CDR3 DNA: TGTGCCAGCAGCTTTCGCGCCTCGACAGACTTTGGAAACACCATATATTTT
D gene: TRBD2; J gene: TRBJ2-7; clone size: .; V gene: TRBV5-4; CDR3 protein: CASSRTSGGYEQYF; CDR3 DNA: TGTGCCAGCAGCAGGACTAGCGGGGGCTACGAGCAGTACTTC
D gene: TRBD2; J gene: TRBJ2-2; clone size: .; V gene: TRBV7-6; CDR3 protein: CASSLVAGGVGELFF; CDR3 DNA: TGTGCCAGCAGCTTAGTTGCGGGGGGTGTCGGGGAGCTGTTTTTT
D gene: .; J gene: TRBJ2-1; clone size: .; V gene: TRBV21-1; CDR3 protein: CASRSGDEQFF; CDR3 DNA: TGTGCCTCGCGGTCCGGGGATGAGCAGTTCTTC
D gene: TRBD1; J gene: TRBJ2-1; clone size: .; V gene: TRBV28; CDR3 protein: CASSLVDRGGRNEQFF; CDR3 DNA: TGTGCCAGCAGTTTAGTCGACAGGGGCGGTAGGAATGAGCAGTTCTTC
D gene: TRBD1; J gene: TRBJ2-6; clone size: .; V gene: TRBV10-3; CDR3 protein: CAISGGTGTHSGANVLTF; CDR3 DNA: TGTGCCATCAGTGGGGGGACAGGGACTCACTCTGGGGCCAACGTCCTGACTTTC
D gene: .; J gene: TRBJ2-1; clone size: .; V gene: TRBV19; CDR3 protein: CASSTYRAFIDNEQFF; CDR3 DNA: TGTGCCAGTAGTACTTACAGGGCCTTCATCGACAATGAGCAGTTCTTC
D gene: .; J gene: TRBJ1-2; clone size: few; V gene: TRBV7-2; CDR3 protein: CASSLGQGSYTF; CDR3 DNA: TGTGCCAGCAGCTTAGGTCAGGGTAGCTACACCTTC
D gene: TRBD1; J gene: TRBJ2-1; clone size: .; V gene: TRBV4-2; CDR3 protein: CASSQGTGSVNEQFF; CDR3 DNA: TGTGCCAGCAGCCAAGGGACAGGGTCAGTCAATGAGCAGTTCTTC
D gene: TRBD2; J gene: TRBJ2-1; clone size: .; V gene: TRBV5-1; CDR3 protein: CASSSSGGAFTEQFF; CDR3 DNA: TGCGCCAGCAGCTCTAGCGGGGGGGCGTTTACTGAGCAGTTCTTC
D gene: TRBD2; J gene: TRBJ2-1; clone size: .; V gene: TRBV29-1; CDR3 protein: CSVAGTSDNNEQFF; CDR3 DNA: TGCAGCGTTGCCGGGACTAGCGATAACAATGAGCAGTTCTTC
D gene: TRBD1; J gene: TRBJ1-2; clone size: .; V gene: TRBV5-1; CDR3 protein: CASSLSRTGVKGYTF; CDR3 DNA: TGCGCCAGCAGCTTATCCAGGACAGGGGTTAAGGGCTACACCTTC
D gene: .; J gene: TRBJ2-2; clone size: once; V gene: TRBV27; CDR3 protein: CASIALLEYTGELFF; CDR3 DNA: TGTGCCAGCATCGCTTTACTAGAATACACCGGGGAGCTGTTTTTT
D gene: .; J gene: TRBJ1-1; clone size: .; V gene: TRBV28; CDR3 protein: CASSLLGTEAFF; CDR3 DNA: TGTGCCAGCAGTTTACTCGGGACAGAAGCTTTCTTT
D gene: TRBD1; J gene: TRBJ1-1; clone size: .; V gene: TRBV2; CDR3 protein: CASSLRGQVNTEAFF; CDR3 DNA: TGTGCCAGTAGTCTCCGAGGACAGGTGAACACTGAAGCTTTCTTT
D gene: TRBD1; J gene: TRBJ1-5; clone size: .; V gene: TRBV19; CDR3 protein: CASSIDRGDQPQHF; CDR3 DNA: TGTGCCAGTAGTATCGACAGGGGGGATCAGCCCCAGCATTTT
D gene: .; J gene: TRBJ1-1; clone size: .; V gene: TRBV28; CDR3 protein: CASSSPPGMNTEAFF; CDR3 DNA: TGTGCCAGCAGTTCCCCCCCAGGGATGAACACTGAAGCTTTCTTT
D gene: TRBD1; J gene: TRBJ1-1; clone size: once; V gene: TRBV28; CDR3 protein: CASSPPGTGVKQGTEAFF; CDR3 DNA: TGTGCCAGCAGCCCCCCTGGGACAGGGGTAAAACAAGGCACTGAAGCTTTCTTT
D gene: .; J gene: TRBJ2-7; clone size: .; V gene: TRBV6-4; CDR3 protein: CASSNGGYEQYF; CDR3 DNA: TGTGCCAGCAGTAATGGGGGGTACGAGCAGTACTTC
D gene: TRBD1; J gene: TRBJ2-5; clone size: .; V gene: TRBV28; CDR3 protein: CASNRQGAQYF; CDR3 DNA: TGTGCCAGCAATCGACAGGGGGCCCAGTACTTC
D gene: .; J gene: TRBJ2-3; clone size: .; V gene: TRBV5-1; CDR3 protein: CASKRGLTTPGTDTQYF; CDR3 DNA: TGCGCCAGCAAGAGGGGACTCACAACCCCAGGCACAGATACGCAGTATTTT
D gene: TRBD2; J gene: TRBJ2-4; clone size: .; V gene: TRBV10-3; CDR3 protein: CAISEASGSVNIQYF; CDR3 DNA: TGTGCCATCAGTGAGGCTAGCGGGAGTGTAAACATTCAGTACTTC
D gene: .; J gene: TRBJ1-2; clone size: .; V gene: TRBV9; CDR3 protein: CASSVARTNNYGYTF; CDR3 DNA: TGTGCCAGCAGCGTAGCCAGAACCAATAACTATGGCTACACCTTC
D gene: .; J gene: TRBJ1-2; clone size: .; V gene: TRBV29-1; CDR3 protein: CSVPTERVHGYTF; CDR3 DNA: TGCAGCGTTCCCACCGAGCGCGTCCATGGCTACACCTTC
D gene: TRBD1; J gene: TRBJ1-2; clone size: .; V gene: TRBV20-1; CDR3 protein: CSASRGQGAAGYTF; CDR3 DNA: TGCAGTGCTAGTAGGGGACAGGGGGCGGCTGGCTACACCTTC
D gene: .; J gene: TRBJ1-6; clone size: .; V gene: TRBV25-1; CDR3 protein: CASSESQTLHF; CDR3 DNA: TGTGCCAGCAGTGAATCTCAGACCCTCCACTTT
D gene: .; J gene: TRBJ1-1; clone size: .; V gene: TRBV2; CDR3 protein: CASIDTDSRTEAFF; CDR3 DNA: TGTGCCAGCATTGACACCGACAGTCGGACTGAAGCTTTCTTT
D gene: TRBD1; J gene: TRBJ1-4; clone size: .; V gene: TRBV6-5; CDR3 protein: CASSRDRQEKLFF; CDR3 DNA: TGTGCCAGCAGTCGGGACAGGCAGGAAAAACTGTTTTTT
D gene: .; J gene: TRBJ1-1; clone size: once; V gene: TRBV4-2; CDR3 protein: CASSQEPRWRNTEAFF; CDR3 DNA: TGTGCCAGCAGCCAAGAGCCGAGGTGGCGGAACACTGAAGCTTTCTTT
D gene: TRBD2; J gene: TRBJ2-3; clone size: .; V gene: TRBV4-2; CDR3 protein: CASSQDPRAGGTDTQYF; CDR3 DNA: TGTGCCAGCAGCCAAGACCCGAGAGCGGGGGGAACAGATACGCAGTATTTT
D gene: .; J gene: TRBJ1-1; clone size: .; V gene: TRBV19; CDR3 protein: CASSIGGDTEAFF; CDR3 DNA: TGTGCCAGTAGTATCGGAGGGGACACTGAAGCTTTCTTT
D gene: .; J gene: TRBJ2-7; clone size: .; V gene: TRBV5-1; CDR3 protein: CASSTKGPWEVYEQYF; CDR3 DNA: TGCGCCAGCAGCACAAAGGGGCCTTGGGAGGTCTACGAGCAGTACTTC